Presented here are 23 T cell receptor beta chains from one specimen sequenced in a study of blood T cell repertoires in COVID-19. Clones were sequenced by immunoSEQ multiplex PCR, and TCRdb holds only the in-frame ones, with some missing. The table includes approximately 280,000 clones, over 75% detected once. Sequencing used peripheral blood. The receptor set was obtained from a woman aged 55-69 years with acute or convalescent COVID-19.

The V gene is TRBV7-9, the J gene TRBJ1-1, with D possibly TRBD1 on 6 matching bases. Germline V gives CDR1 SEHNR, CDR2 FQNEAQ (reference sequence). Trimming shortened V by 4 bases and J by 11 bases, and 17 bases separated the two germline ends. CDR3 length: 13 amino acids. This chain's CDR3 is CASSSPTGPEAFF. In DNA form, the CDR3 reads TGTGCCAGCAGCTCCCCGACAGGTCCGGAGGCTTTCTTT.

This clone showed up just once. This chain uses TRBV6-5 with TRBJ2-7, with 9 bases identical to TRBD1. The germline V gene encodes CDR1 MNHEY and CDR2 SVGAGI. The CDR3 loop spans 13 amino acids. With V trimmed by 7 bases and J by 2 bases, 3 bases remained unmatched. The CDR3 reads CASNRQGAYEQYF. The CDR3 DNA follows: TGTGCCAGCAATAGACAGGGGGCCTACGAGCAGTACTTC.

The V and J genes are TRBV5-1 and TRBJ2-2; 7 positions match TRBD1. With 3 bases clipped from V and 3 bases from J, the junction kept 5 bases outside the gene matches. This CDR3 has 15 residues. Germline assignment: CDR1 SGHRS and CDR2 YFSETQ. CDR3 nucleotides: TGCGCCAGCAGCTACAGGGGTCCTGACACCGGGGAGCTGTTTTTT. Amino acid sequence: CASSYRGPDTGELFF.

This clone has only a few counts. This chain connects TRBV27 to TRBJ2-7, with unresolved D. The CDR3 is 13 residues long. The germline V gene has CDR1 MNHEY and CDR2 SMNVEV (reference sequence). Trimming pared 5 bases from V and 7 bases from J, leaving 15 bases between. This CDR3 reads CASSPVPSWEQYF. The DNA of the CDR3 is TGTGCCAGCAGTCCCGTTCCGAGCTGGGAGCAGTACTTC.

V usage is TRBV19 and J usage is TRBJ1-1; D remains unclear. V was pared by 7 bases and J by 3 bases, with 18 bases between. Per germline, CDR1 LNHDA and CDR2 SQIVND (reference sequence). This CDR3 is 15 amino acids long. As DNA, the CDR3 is TGTGCCAGTAAACTCGTCGGACTGGCGTACACTGAAGCTTTCTTT. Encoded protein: CASKLVGLAYTEAFF.

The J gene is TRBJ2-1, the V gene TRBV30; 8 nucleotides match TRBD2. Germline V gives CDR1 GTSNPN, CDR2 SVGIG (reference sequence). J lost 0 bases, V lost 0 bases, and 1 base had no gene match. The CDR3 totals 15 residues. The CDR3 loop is CAWSVRGGSYNEQFF. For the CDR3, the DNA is TGTGCCTGGAGTGTACGGGGGGGCTCCTACAATGAGCAGTTCTTC.

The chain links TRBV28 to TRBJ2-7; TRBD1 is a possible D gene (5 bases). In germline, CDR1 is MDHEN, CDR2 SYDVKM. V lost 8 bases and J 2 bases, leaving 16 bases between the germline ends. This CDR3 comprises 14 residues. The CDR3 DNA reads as TGTGCCAGCGAAGAGAGACAGCTTACCTACGAGCAGTACTTC. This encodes CASEERQLTYEQYF.

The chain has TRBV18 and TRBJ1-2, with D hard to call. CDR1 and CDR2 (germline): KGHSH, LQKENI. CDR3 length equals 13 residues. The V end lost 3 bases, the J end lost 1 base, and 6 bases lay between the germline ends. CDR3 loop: CASSPPVNYGYTF. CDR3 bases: TGTGCCAGCTCACCCCCAGTTAACTATGGCTACACCTTC.

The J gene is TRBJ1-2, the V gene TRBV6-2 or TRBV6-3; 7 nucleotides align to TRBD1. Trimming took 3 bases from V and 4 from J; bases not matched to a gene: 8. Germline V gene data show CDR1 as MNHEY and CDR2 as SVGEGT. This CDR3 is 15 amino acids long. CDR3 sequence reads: CASSYIGGAGYGYTF. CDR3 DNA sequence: TGTGCCAGCAGTTATATAGGGGGCGCCGGCTATGGCTACACCTTC.

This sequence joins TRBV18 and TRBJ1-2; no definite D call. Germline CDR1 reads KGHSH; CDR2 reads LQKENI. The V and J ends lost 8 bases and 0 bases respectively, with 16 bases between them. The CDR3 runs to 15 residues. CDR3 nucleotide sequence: TGTGCCAGCATAGCGCTTGGCGGAGCTAACTATGGCTACACCTTC. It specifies CASIALGGANYGYTF.

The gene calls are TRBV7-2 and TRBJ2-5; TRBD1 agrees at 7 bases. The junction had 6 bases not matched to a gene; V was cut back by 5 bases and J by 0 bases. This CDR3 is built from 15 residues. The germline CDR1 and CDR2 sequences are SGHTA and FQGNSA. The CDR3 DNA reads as TGTGCCAGCAGCCTGTGGACAGGAGACCAAGAGACCCAGTACTTC. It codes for CASSLWTGDQETQYF.

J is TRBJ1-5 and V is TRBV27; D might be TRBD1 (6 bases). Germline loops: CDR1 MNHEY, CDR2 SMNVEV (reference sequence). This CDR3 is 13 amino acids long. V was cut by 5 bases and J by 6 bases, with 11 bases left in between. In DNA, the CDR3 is TGTGCCAGCAGTCCAGGGGTCTTTCAGCCCCAGCATTTT. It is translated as CASSPGVFQPQHF.

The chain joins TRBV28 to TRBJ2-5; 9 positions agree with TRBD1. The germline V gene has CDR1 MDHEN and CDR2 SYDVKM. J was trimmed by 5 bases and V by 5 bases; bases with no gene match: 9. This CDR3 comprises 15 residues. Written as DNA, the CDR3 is TGTGCCAGCAGTGGGTACAGGGGGCCGGGGGAGACCCAGTACTTC. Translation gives CASSGYRGPGETQYF.

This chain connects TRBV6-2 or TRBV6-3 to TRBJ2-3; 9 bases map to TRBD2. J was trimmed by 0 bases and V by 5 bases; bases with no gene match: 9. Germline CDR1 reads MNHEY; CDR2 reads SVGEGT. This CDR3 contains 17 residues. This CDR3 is CASSPLSGRTSTDTQYF. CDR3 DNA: TGTGCCAGCAGTCCGTTGAGCGGGAGGACTAGCACAGATACGCAGTATTTT.

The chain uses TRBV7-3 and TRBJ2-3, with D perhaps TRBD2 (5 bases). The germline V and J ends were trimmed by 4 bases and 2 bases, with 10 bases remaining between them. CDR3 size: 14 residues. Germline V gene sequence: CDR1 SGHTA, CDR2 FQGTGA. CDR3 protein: CASSSSGYTDTQYF. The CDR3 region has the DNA TGTGCCAGCAGCTCGAGCGGTTACACAGATACGCAGTATTTT.

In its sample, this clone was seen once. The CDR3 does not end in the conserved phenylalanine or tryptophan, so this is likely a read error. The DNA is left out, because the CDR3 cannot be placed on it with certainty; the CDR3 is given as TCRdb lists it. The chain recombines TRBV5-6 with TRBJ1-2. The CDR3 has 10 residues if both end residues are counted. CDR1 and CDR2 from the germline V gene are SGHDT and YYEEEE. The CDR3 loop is CASSSSAGRD.

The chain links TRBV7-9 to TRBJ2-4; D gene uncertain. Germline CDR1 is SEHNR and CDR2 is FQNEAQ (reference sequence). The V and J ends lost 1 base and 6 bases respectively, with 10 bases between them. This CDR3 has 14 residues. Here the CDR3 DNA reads TGTGCCAGCAGCTTAGATGGTAGCTCAAACATTCAGTACTTC. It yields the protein CASSLDGSSNIQYF. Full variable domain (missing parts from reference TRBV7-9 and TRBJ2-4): DTGVSQNPRHKITKRGQNVTFRCDPISEHNRLYWYRQTLGQGPEFLTYFQNEAQLEKSRLLSDRFSAERPKGSFSTLEIQRTEQGDSAMYLCASSLDGSSNIQYFGAGTRLSVL.

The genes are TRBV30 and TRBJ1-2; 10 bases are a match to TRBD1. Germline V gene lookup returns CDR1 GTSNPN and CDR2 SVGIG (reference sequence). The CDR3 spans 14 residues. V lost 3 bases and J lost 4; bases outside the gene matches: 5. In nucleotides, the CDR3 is TGTGCCTGGAGCCCGACAGGGGGCGTCTATGGCTACACCTTC. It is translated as CAWSPTGGVYGYTF.

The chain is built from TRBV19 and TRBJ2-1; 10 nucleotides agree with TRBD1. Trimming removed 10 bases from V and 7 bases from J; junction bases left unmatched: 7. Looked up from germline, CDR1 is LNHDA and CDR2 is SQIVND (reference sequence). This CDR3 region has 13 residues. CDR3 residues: CATRGTGVNEQFF. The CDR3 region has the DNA TGTGCCACTCGAGGGACAGGGGTTAATGAGCAGTTCTTC.

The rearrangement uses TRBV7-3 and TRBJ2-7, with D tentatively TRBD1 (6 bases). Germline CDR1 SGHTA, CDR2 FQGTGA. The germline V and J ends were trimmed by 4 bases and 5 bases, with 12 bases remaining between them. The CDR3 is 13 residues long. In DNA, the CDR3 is TGTGCCAGCAGCTCAGGGGCCCTAAACGAGCAGTACTTC. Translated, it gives CASSSGALNEQYF.

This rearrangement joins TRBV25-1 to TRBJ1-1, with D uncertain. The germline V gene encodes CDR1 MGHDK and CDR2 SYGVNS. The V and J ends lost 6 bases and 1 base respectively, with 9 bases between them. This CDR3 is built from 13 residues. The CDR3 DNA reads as TGTGCCAGCAGCACAGTAAGGAACACTGAAGCTTTCTTT. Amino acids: CASSTVRNTEAFF.

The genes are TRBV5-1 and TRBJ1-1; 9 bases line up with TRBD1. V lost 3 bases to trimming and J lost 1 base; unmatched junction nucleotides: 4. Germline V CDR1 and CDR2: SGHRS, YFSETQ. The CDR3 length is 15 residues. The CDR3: CASSSQGAGNTEAFF. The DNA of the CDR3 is TGCGCCAGCAGCTCACAGGGGGCCGGGAACACTGAAGCTTTCTTT.

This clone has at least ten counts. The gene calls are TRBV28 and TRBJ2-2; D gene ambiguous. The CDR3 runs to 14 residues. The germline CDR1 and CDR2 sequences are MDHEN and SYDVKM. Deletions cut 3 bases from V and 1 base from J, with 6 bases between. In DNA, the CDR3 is TGTGCCAGCAGTTTCTGGCAGAACACCGGGGAGCTGTTTTTT. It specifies CASSFWQNTGELFF. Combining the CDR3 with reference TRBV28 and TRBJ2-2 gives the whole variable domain DVKVTQSSRYLVKRTGEKVFLECVQDMDHENMFWYRQDPGLGLRLIYFSYDVKMKEKGDIPEGYSVSREKKERFSLILESASTNQTSMYLCASSFWQNTGELFFGEGSRLTVL.